This T cell receptor (beta chain) is drawn from a study of T cells in localized non-small cell lung cancer. Regarding this clone: Its antigen is undetermined.

The CDR3 extends over 14 amino acids. The V end was cut by 0 bases, the J end by 9 bases, with 12 bases between. Germline V lookup: CDR1 MNHEY, CDR2 SVGAGI. Overall study findings and caveats: Median detection of top 100 tumor clones in adjacent lung was around 57 clones. Exceeding tumor, uninvolved adjacent lung had the highest T cell clonality.

Generated by immunoSEQ multiplex PCR, the TCRdb table keeps only in-frame clones and is missing some. The data show around 29,000 clones, about 90% seen once. The receptor was isolated from a woman aged 40-75 years with stage I lung adenocarcinoma. Sequenced here: peripheral blood, sampled before any cancer treatment. This rearrangement joins TRBV6-5 to TRBJ2-1; no clear D gene. The CDR3 protein is CASSYSRVAGEQFF. CDR3 nucleotide sequence: TGTGCCAGCAGTTACTCAAGGGTAGCCGGTGAGCAGTTCTTC.